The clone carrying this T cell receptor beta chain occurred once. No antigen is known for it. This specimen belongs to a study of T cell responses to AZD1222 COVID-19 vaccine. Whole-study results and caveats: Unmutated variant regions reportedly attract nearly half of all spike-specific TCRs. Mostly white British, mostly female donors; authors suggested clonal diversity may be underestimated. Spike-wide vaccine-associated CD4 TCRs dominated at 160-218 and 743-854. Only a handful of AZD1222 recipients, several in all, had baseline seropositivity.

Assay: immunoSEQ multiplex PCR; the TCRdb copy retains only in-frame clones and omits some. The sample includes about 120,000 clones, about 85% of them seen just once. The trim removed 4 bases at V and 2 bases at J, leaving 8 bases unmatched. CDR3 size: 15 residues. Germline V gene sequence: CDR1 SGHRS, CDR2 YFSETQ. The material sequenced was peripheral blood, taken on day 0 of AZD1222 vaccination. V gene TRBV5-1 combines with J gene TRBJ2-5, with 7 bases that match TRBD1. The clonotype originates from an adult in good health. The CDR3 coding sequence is TGCGCCAGCAGCCCCGGTGCCAGGGGGCAAGAGACCCAGTACTTC. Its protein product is CASSPGARGQETQYF. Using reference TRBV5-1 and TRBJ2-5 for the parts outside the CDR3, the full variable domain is KAGVTQTPRYLIKTRGQQVTLSCSPISGHRSVSWYQQTPGQGLQFLFEYFSETQRNKGNFPGRFSGRQFSNSRSEMNVSTLELGDSALYLCASSPGARGQETQYFGPGTRLLVL.